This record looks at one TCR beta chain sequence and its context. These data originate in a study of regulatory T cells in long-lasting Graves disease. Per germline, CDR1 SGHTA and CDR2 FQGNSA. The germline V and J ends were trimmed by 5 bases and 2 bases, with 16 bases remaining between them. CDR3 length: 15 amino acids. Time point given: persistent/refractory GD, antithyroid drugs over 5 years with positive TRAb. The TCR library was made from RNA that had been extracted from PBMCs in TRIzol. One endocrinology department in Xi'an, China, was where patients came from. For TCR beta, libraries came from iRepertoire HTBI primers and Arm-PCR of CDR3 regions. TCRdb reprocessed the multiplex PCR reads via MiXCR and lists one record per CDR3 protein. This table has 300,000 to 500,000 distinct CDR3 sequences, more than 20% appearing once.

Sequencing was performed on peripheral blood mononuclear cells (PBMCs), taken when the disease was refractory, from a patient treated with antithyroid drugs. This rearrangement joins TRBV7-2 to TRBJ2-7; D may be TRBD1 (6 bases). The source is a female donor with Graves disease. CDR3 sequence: CASSPSWGRTYEQYF. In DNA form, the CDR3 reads TGTGCCAGCAGCCCCAGTTGGGGGCGTACCTACGAGCAGTACTTC. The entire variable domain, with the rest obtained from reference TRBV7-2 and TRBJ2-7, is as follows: GAGVSQSPSNKVTEKGKDVELRCDPISGHTALYWYRQSLGQGLEFLIYFQGNSAPDKSGLPSDRFSAERTGGSVSTLTIQRTQQEDSAVYLCASSPSWGRTYEQYFGPGTRLTVT.